This TCR beta chain was identified in a study of post-analysis software for immune sequencing data. Points from the study as a whole: Higher frequency in patients than in controls was seen for roughly five TRBV segments, with TRBV5-6, TRBV5-1 and TRBV20-1 among them.

The CDR3 extends over 14 amino acids. The germline gives CDR1 SQVTM, CDR2 ANQGSEA. Regarding this clonotype: Its matching antigen is unknown. A much larger clone lies a single base off, so this may be a read error.

Incorporated into the TCR beta cDNA libraries were unique molecular identifiers, which served to reduce PCR and sequencing biases. Researchers reported 550,000 or so cDNA molecules coming from around 1 to 9.1 million T cells. MiXCR was run by TCRdb on the PCR reads, yielding one entry per CDR3 protein. The sample holds around 440,000 distinct CDR3 sequences, less than 45% seen once. Sequenced material: blood. V and J are TRBV29-1 and TRBJ2-6, with a possible D match to TRBD1 (6 bases). This TCR was sampled from a girl between 10 and 17 years old with multiple sclerosis. CDR3 residues: CSVIDRSGANVRTF. CDR3 nucleotide sequence: TGCAGCGTGATCGACAGGTCTGGGGCCAACGTCCGGACTTTC.